This TCR beta chain is drawn from a study of blood T cell repertoires in COVID-19. Study as a whole: Acute and convalescent COVID-19 samples came from the United States, Italy and Spain. Sources were T cells, B-cell-depleted T cells, or PBMCs; the material itself was cDNA or gDNA.

CDR1 is SGHVS, CDR2 FQNEAQ, per germline. Trimming removed 5 bases at V and 1 base at J, with 17 bases between. This CDR3 region has 16 residues. In the original workflow: Using reference gene primer amplification, nucleated cell counts were estimated. TCRdb's copy holds only in-frame clones and misses some; the assay was immunoSEQ multiplex PCR. V, J and clone size reflect that table, while D and trimming were determined from the DNA. The sample contains around 66,000 clones, about four fifths of which appear only once. Sequenced input: peripheral blood. The chain is built from TRBV7-8 and TRBJ1-1, with a possible D match to TRBD1 (5 bases). The source is a human donor in a cohort sampled during active COVID-19. This chain's CDR3 is CASSATPGGTNTEAFF. Here the CDR3 DNA reads TGTGCCAGCAGCGCGACTCCCGGAGGGACGAACACTGAAGCTTTCTTT.